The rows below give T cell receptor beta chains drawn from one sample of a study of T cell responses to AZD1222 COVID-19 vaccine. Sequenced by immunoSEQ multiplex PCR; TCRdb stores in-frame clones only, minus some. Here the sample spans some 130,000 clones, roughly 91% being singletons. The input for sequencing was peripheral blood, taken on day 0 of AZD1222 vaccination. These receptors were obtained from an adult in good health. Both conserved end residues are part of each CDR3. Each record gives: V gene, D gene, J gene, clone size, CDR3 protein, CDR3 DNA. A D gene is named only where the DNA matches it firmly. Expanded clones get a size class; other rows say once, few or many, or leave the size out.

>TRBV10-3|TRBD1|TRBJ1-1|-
CAISDRTGPGEAFF
TGTGCCATCAGTGATCGGACAGGGCCAGGTGAAGCTTTCTTT
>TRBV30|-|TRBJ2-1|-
CAWSVRKTEQFF
TGTGCCTGGAGTGTACGAAAGACTGAGCAGTTCTTC
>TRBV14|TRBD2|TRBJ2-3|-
CASSQVATSGDTDTQYF
TGTGCCAGCAGCCAAGTAGCGACTAGCGGGGACACAGATACGCAGTATTTT
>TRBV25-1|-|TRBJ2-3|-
CASTRTQVAGAADTQYF
TGTGCCAGCACACGGACTCAGGTGGCAGGGGCGGCAGATACGCAGTATTTT
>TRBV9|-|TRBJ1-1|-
CASSVVNTEAFF
TGTGCCAGCAGCGTGGTGAACACTGAAGCTTTCTTT
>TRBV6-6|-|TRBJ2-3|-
CASGRLDSTDTQYF
TGTGCCAGCGGGAGGCTGGATTCGACAGATACGCAGTATTTT
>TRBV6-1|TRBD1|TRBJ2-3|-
CASSEAYRGLGTDTQYF
TGTGCCAGCAGTGAAGCATATAGGGGGCTGGGCACAGATACGCAGTATTTT
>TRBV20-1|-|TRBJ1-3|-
CTAGSGNTIYF
TGCACCGCAGGATCTGGAAACACCATATATTTT
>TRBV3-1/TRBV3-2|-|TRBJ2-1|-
CASSQPISSYNEQFF
TGTGCCAGCAGCCAACCGATCTCTTCCTACAATGAGCAGTTCTTC
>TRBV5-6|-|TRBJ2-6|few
CASTFGTFFSGANVLTF
TGTGCCAGCACATTCGGGACATTTTTCTCTGGGGCCAACGTCCTGACTTTC
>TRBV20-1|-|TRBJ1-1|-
CSASIANTEAFF
TGCAGTGCCAGTATAGCGAACACTGAAGCTTTCTTT
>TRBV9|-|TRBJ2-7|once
CASSVGSSYEQYF
TGTGCCAGCAGCGTAGGAAGCTCCTACGAGCAGTACTTC
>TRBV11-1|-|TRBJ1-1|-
CASSLIDTEAFF
TGTGCCAGCAGCCTTATTGACACTGAAGCTTTCTTT
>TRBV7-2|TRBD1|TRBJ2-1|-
CASSLTRTGHEQFF
TGTGCCAGCAGCTTAACCCGGACAGGGCATGAGCAGTTCTTC
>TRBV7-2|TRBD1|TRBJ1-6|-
CASSWPGTGDNSPLHF
TGTGCCAGCAGCTGGCCCGGGACAGGGGATAATTCACCCCTCCACTTT
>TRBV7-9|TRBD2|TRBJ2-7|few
CASSSTSGGYEQYF
TGTGCCAGCAGCTCGACTAGCGGGGGCTACGAGCAGTACTTC
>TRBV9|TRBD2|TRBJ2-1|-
CASSTRTSGTENNEQFF
TGTGCCAGCAGCACTCGGACTAGCGGGACCGAAAACAATGAGCAGTTCTTC
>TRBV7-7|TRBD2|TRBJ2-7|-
CASSLVERGTSGSSIYEQYF
TGTGCCAGCAGCTTAGTCGAAAGAGGGACTAGCGGGAGTAGCATCTACGAGCAGTACTTC
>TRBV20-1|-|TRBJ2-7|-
CPGAETYEQYF
TGCCCCGGAGCGGAGACCTACGAGCAGTACTTC
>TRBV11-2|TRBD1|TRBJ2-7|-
CASRDRGGTYEQYF
TGTGCCAGCAGAGACAGGGGTGGGACCTACGAGCAGTACTTC
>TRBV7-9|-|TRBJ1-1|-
CASSYSGIEAFF
TGTGCCAGCAGCTATTCAGGGATTGAAGCTTTCTTT
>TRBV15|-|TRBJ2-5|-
CATSRVGGTSQETQYF
TGTGCCACCAGCAGAGTTGGGGGGACCTCCCAAGAGACCCAGTACTTC
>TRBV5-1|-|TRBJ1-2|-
CASRSAQDGNYGYTF
TGCGCCAGCAGGTCAGCCCAGGACGGAAACTATGGCTACACCTTC
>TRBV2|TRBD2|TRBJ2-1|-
CASSELGGSYNEQFF
TGTGCCAGCAGTGAACTCGGCGGGAGCTACAATGAGCAGTTCTTC
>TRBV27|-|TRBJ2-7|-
CASSLSAGSGEQYF
TGTGCCAGCAGTTTATCGGCAGGGTCGGGTGAGCAGTACTTC
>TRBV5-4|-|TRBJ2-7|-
CASSVSVAYEQYF
TGTGCCAGCAGCGTTAGCGTGGCCTACGAGCAGTACTTC
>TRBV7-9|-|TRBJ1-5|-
CASSPSGGPGNQPQHF
TGTGCCAGCAGCCCCTCCGGTGGCCCGGGCAATCAGCCCCAGCATTTT
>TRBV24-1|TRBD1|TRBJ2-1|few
CATSEPLGTGAGEQFF
TGTGCCACCAGTGAGCCTCTAGGGACAGGGGCCGGTGAGCAGTTCTTC
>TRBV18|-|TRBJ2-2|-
CASPVDGEQNTGELFF
TGTGCCAGCCCGGTAGATGGGGAGCAGAACACCGGGGAGCTGTTTTTT
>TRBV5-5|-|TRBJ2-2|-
CASSQVGRLFF
TGTGCCAGCAGCCAGGTCGGGCGGCTGTTTTTT
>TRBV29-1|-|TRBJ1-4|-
CSVEGEATNEKLFF
TGCAGCGTTGAGGGCGAAGCAACTAATGAAAAACTGTTTTTT
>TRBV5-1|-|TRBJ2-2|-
CASSPGTGRAGELFF
TGCGCCAGCAGCCCCGGGACGGGTCGGGCCGGGGAGCTGTTTTTT
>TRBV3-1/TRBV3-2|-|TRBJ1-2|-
CASSPDTLSYGYTF
TGTGCCAGCAGCCCCGACACCCTGTCCTATGGCTACACCTTC
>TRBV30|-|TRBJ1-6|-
CAWSVERVPTGGSPLHF
TGTGCCTGGAGTGTAGAACGGGTCCCAACGGGAGGATCACCCCTCCACTTT
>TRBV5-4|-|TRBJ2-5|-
CASSWVTGLVETQYF
TGTGCCAGCAGCTGGGTAACAGGGTTAGTAGAGACCCAGTACTTC
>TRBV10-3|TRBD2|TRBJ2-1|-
CAISERSGTGGLAGGNEQFF
TGTGCCATCAGTGAGCGTTCCGGGACAGGGGGACTAGCGGGAGGGAATGAGCAGTTCTTC
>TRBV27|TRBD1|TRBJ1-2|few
CASMDLTGHGYTF
TGTGCCAGCATGGACTTGACAGGGCATGGCTACACCTTC
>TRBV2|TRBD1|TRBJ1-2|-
CASLGTGLSLGYTF
TGTGCCAGCCTTGGGACAGGGTTATCTCTTGGCTACACCTTC
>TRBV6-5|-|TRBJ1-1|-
CASSYDKDTEAFF
TGTGCCAGCAGTTACGACAAAGACACTGAAGCTTTCTTT
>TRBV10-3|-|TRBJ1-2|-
CAISEWTAGYTF
TGTGCCATCAGTGAGTGGACGGCAGGCTACACCTTC